This T cell receptor beta chain was sequenced for a study of shared clonotypes between healthy human individuals (dated by TCRdb to about 2020). Concerning the study at large: Three men and a couple of women, aged 18 to 49 years, made up the cohort. Per donor, three plates each were used for CD4 naive and CD4 memory, two for CD8 naive, and one for CD8 memory. Blood TCR repertoires of five healthy adults were deeply sequenced to estimate repertoire size and the extent of clonotype sharing between individuals. Different laboratories and diverse techniques were used to prepare libraries and sequence TCR repertoires, to increase sequencing depth and limit assay-specific biases. Between about 0.94 and 8.9 billion PBMCs per donor were obtained by leukapheresis. Broader findings and caveats from the paper: Higher generation probabilities were observed for clonotypes shared by all four sorted-subset donors than for non-shared clonotypes. Sampling was limited to blood, and TCR repertoires in tissue likely differ from TCR repertoires in blood. Based on pairwise subsampling, the degree of clonotype sharing among donors was expected to be affected by sequencing depth. Across four donors, about 5% of naive CD4, 3.5% of naive CD8, 2.3% of memory CD4, and approximately 0.4% of memory CD8 clonotypes were shared. Even with the large sequencing depth, rarefaction of the sorted-subset datasets indicated that sequencing was incomplete. Larger estimated clonotype richness was generally found for naive subsets than for memory subsets. The genetic and exposure-history diversity represented was limited by the small number of donors.

Based on the germline V gene, the CDR1 and CDR2 sequences are SGDLS and YYNGEE. Spanning cysteine to phenylalanine, the CDR3 consists of 15 amino acids. Kept here is only the CDR3 DNA, which spans 45 bases and is read in frame from base 1. Unmatched junction bases come to 7, with V trimmed by 3 bases and J by 4 bases. TCR CDR3 regions were amplified from genomic DNA by multiplex PCR using the deep immunoSEQ assay. Genomic DNA extracted from each cell subset was distributed evenly over all wells of several immunoSEQ 96-well plates, and each plate served as one replicate. For sorted subsets, each replicate PCR was loaded with around 200 ng genomic DNA, equivalent to approximately 27,000 T cell genomes. Purified libraries were quantified with a Qubit 3.0 fluorometer, sized on a Bioanalyzer 2100, and re-quantified with the KAPA Library Quantification kit. Each immunoSEQ 96-well plate was sequenced on its own single-read 150-cycle Illumina NextSeq 550 flow cell. In the source study's methods: The immunoSEQ output contained only junctional sequences without quality scores, so filtering could not match that applied to full-length reads. Sequences were annotated with PyIR, a Python wrapper for IgBLAST v1.9, using IMGT germline references to assign V/J genes and CDR3. Reads with weak V/J assignments (E-value above 1e-6), missing CDR3, stop codons, out-of-frame junctions, or ambiguous translated residues were removed. V3J clonotypes were defined as sequences sharing the same inferred V gene, J gene, and CDR3 amino acid sequence. Percentage overlap between repertoires was calculated by dividing the number of shared unique clonotypes by the size of the smaller repertoire. RTK rarefaction, the Chao1 estimator, and Recon v2.1 estimates of unobserved clonotypes were used to assess repertoire richness. Generation probabilities were computed with OLGA for all TCRbeta clonotypes obtained by the gDNA method from a handful of donors. Drawn from immuneACCESS, this table holds only the in-frame rearrangements with V and J called that TCRdb kept. Clones are partly lost; checked studies trace under half to an unresolved V gene and leave the rest unexplained. That table gives V, J and clone size, and the DNA gave D and trimming. The table for this sample lists a few hundred thousand clones; just over 95% of them were counted only once. The ten largest make up 0.32% of the sample.

The donors were healthy, HIV-negative adults who had no recently reported acute infections or vaccinations. Every donor was a Caucasian adult living in Nashville, Tennessee, USA. CD8 memory samples were composed of magnetically selected CD45RO+ cells combined with CCR7-negative CD45RA+ effector memory (TemRA) cells. Blood was obtained by leukapheresis, after which PBMCs were separated by Ficoll-Histopaque density gradient centrifugation and cryopreserved in liquid nitrogen vapor phase. Analytical flow cytometry was used to check the purity and quantity of each magnetically sorted T cell population. Each sorted fraction had its genomic DNA isolated and then quantified by UV absorbance on a Nanodrop 2000c. Note on this clone: This clone's antigen is unknown. One base away there is no much larger clone; base qualities are not given.

The TCR sequence derives from a man aged 30 to 39 in good health. The sequenced sample was memory CD8+ T cells sorted from blood. Taken with the paper, the label for cell subset or site translates to: CD45RO+ cells pooled with CCR7-negative TemRA cells. The V gene is TRBV9 and the J gene is TRBJ2-7; 10 junctional bases match TRBD2. Here the CDR3 is given as CASSGSSGRPYEQYF. The DNA sequence is as follows: TGTGCCAGCAGCGGTAGTAGCGGGAGGCCATACGAGCAGTACTTC.